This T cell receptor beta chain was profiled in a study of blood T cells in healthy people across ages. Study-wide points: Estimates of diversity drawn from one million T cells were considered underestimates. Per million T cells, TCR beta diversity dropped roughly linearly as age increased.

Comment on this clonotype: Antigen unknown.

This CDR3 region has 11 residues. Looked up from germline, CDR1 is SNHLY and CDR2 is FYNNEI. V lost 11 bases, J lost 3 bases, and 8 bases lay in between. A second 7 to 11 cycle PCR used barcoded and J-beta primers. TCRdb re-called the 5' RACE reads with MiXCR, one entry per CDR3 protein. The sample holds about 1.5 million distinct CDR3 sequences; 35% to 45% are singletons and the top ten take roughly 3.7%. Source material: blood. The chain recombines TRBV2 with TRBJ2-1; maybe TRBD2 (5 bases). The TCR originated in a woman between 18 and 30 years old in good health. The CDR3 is CARTSYNEQFF. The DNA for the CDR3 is TGTGCCCGAACTAGCTACAATGAGCAGTTCTTC.